This T cell receptor (beta chain) was observed in a study of blood T cells in healthy people across ages. Germline CDR1 reads SQVTM; CDR2 reads ANQGSEA. Between the trimmed V and J ends, which lost 7 bases and 3 bases, there was a span of 9 bases. The CDR3 is 12 residues long. This clonotype was recorded a few times. Together with a sample-barcoded 5' primer, a J-beta primer mix was included in a second PCR lasting about 7 to 11 cycles. Sequencing yielded, for each sample, at least 2.5 million paired-end reads carrying CDR3. TCRdb re-called the 5' RACE reads through MiXCR, storing one row per CDR3 protein. This table has 1.5 million to 1.8 million distinct CDR3 sequences, 35% to 45% appearing once.

This clonotype was obtained from a woman between 18 and 29 years old in good health. The V call is TRBV29-1, the J call TRBJ2-2; D not resolved. The sequencing input was blood. The chain's CDR3 is CSAESDTGELFF. The CDR3 DNA follows: TGCAGCGCCGAGTCTGACACCGGGGAGCTGTTTTTT.